This T cell receptor beta chain was recorded in a study of human thymus T cells. There are a few counts of this clone. Its antigen is unidentified. Germline V gene data show CDR1 as SQVTM and CDR2 as ANQGSEA. CDR3 length: 14 amino acids. V lost 4 bases and J lost 7; bases outside the gene matches: 7. Whole-study findings and limits: Unrelated individuals had highly overlapping thymic repertoires, as reported in related research. Apparent skewing of V and J gene usage characterized both thymic and blood repertoires.

Corrective heart surgery yielded resections, and these provided the thymus tissue. Corrective surgery for congenital heart defects was being performed on the healthy Finnish infants who served as donors. The method was immunoSEQ multiplex PCR; TCRdb's version includes in-frame clones alone and lacks a portion of them. The data show about 130,000 clones, around 96% seen once. The sequenced sample consisted of thymus tissue. The gene calls are TRBV29-1 and TRBJ2-1; 10 bases match TRBD2. This receptor was obtained from a boy younger than two with a congenital heart defect but otherwise immunologically healthy. The CDR3 nucleotides are TGCAGCGTTGTTGATGCTAGCGGGGGAAATGAGCAGTTCTTC. Protein sequence: CSVVDASGGNEQFF.